A selection of T cell receptor beta chains follows, all from one sample in a study of blood T cell repertoires in COVID-19. The method was immunoSEQ multiplex PCR; TCRdb's version includes in-frame clones alone and lacks a portion of them. In the table there are about 75,000 clones, about nine tenths of which are singletons. Sample: peripheral blood. The receptors come from a human donor in a cohort sampled during active COVID-19. The CDR3 runs from the conserved cysteine through the conserved F or W. A D gene is named only where the DNA matches it firmly. Rows may omit the clone size; those that give it use once, few, many or a size class.

d_gene,j_gene,v_gene,abundance,CDR3nt,CDR3aa
TRBD2,TRBJ2-1,TRBV7-9,NA,TGTGCCAGCACCCAAACGGGCGGGAGAACCTACAATGAGCAGTTCTTC,CASTQTGGRTYNEQFF
NA,TRBJ1-2,TRBV4-1,few,TGCGCCAGCAGCCCTATCCTCAGGGATTACTATGGCTACACCTTC,CASSPILRDYYGYTF
NA,TRBJ1-1,TRBV7-8,NA,TGTGCCAGCACACAGGGCCCAGAAGCTTTCTTT,CASTQGPEAFF
NA,TRBJ1-1,TRBV7-9,NA,TGTGCCAGCAGCTTAATAACAGGGAACACTGAAGCTTTCTTT,CASSLITGNTEAFF
NA,TRBJ1-3,TRBV12-3/TRBV12-4,NA,TGTGCCAGCACCGATAGAGCCACCATATATTTT,CASTDRATIYF
TRBD1,TRBJ2-7,TRBV15,NA,TGTGCCACCAGCAGAGATGAGGGAGGGACAGGGGGCGAGCAGTACTTC,CATSRDEGGTGGEQYF
NA,TRBJ2-3,TRBV19,NA,TGTGCCAGTAGCCCCCTAAAAAGAGTAGAAGACACAGATACGCAGTATTTT,CASSPLKRVEDTDTQYF
NA,TRBJ1-2,TRBV7-9,NA,TGTGCCAGCAGCTCGGTGGGGGGTTCCACTTCTAACTATGGCTACACCTTC,CASSSVGGSTSNYGYTF
TRBD2,TRBJ2-1,TRBV6-2/TRBV6-3,NA,TGTGCCAGCAGTTATCCCGTAGCGGGGTTTAGCTACAATGAGCAGTTCTTC,CASSYPVAGFSYNEQFF
TRBD1,TRBJ2-7,TRBV24-1,NA,TGTGCCACCAGTGCAGGGACAGGTCACAGGTACGAGCAGTACTTC,CATSAGTGHRYEQYF
NA,TRBJ2-3,TRBV21-1,NA,TGTGCCAGCAGCATCCTAATCCACAGCGGCAGCACAGATACGCAGTATTTT,CASSILIHSGSTDTQYF
TRBD1,TRBJ2-1,TRBV3-1/TRBV3-2,NA,TGTGCCAGCAGCCCCGGGACAGCTTACAATGAGCAGTTCTTC,CASSPGTAYNEQFF
TRBD2,TRBJ2-1,TRBV11-2,NA,TGTGCCAGCAGCTTAGGGGCGGGGGGCGCCCACAATGAGCAGTTCTTC,CASSLGAGGAHNEQFF
NA,TRBJ2-7,TRBV21-1,NA,TGTGCCAGCAGCCCTGAGGCCCTAGAGCAGTACTTC,CASSPEALEQYF
NA,TRBJ1-1,TRBV3-1/TRBV3-2,NA,TGTGCCAGCAGCCCTTCCATAGGGAGCACTGAAGCTTTCTTT,CASSPSIGSTEAFF
NA,TRBJ2-2,TRBV7-2,NA,TGTGCCAGCAGCCTGAGCGGGCAGACGTACACCGGGGAGCTGTTTTTT,CASSLSGQTYTGELFF
TRBD1,TRBJ2-3,TRBV19,NA,TGTGCCAGTAGTCTTCTACAGGGGCCAAGCACAGATACGCAGTATTTT,CASSLLQGPSTDTQYF
TRBD1,TRBJ1-1,TRBV6-5,NA,TGTGCCAGCAGTTACGGACAGGGATCGGTTAGGACTGAAGCTTTCTTT,CASSYGQGSVRTEAFF